A single sample is the source of the 32 T cell receptor beta chains below, sequenced in a study of Ad26.COV2.S vaccination and SARS-CoV-2 variants. Treatment given: around 19 received Ad26.COV2.S at low or high dose, single or two shots; 5 received placebo; per-sample allocation not given. Samples came from day 63 after the first vaccine or placebo injection. Sequenced by immunoSEQ multiplex PCR; TCRdb stores in-frame clones only, minus some. The repertoire holds about 680,000 clones, roughly 90% seen once, with about 1.5% in the top ten. Sequencing used peripheral blood, obtained in a trial of Ad26.COV2.S vaccine versus placebo. These receptors originate from a person between 18 and 65 years old who received the Ad26.COV2.S COVID-19 vaccine or a placebo.

This clone came up once. CDR3 sequence: CASSVGELALNEQFF. DNA of the CDR3: TGTGCCAGCAGCGTAGGAGAACTAGCGCTCAATGAGCAGTTCTTC. The chain has TRBV9 and TRBJ2-1, with 7 bases aligning to TRBD2. The CDR3 is 15 amino acids. Per germline, CDR1 SGDLS and CDR2 YYNGEE. Trimming removed 0 bases from V and 6 bases from J; junction bases left unmatched: 6.

V is TRBV7-9 and J is TRBJ1-4; D not certain. This CDR3 is 13 amino acids long. Germline V gives CDR1 SEHNR, CDR2 FQNEAQ (reference sequence). The V and J ends lost 9 bases and 0 bases respectively, with 8 bases between them. This CDR3 reads CASLGATNEKLFF. The DNA for the CDR3 is TGTGCCAGTTTAGGCGCAACTAATGAAAAACTGTTTTTT.

J is TRBJ2-1 and V is TRBV7-5; the table names TRBD2, a call not compared with the DNA. TRBV7-5 is an annotated pseudogene. The CDR3 totals 15 residues. CDR3 sequence (DNA): TGTGCCAGAAGCTTAGTAGCGCTAGCGGTAAATGAGCAGTTCTTC. Translation gives CARSLVALAVNEQFF.

This clone was seen just once. This sequence joins TRBV4-3 and TRBJ2-1, with no clear D. Germline lookup yields CDR1 LGHNA and CDR2 YSLEER. Trimming left V 0 bases short and J 3 bases short, with 9 bases between. CDR3 length: 15 residues. The CDR3 DNA follows: TGCGCCAGCAGCCAAGATCAGGCCTTCTACAATGAGCAGTTCTTC. Encoded protein: CASSQDQAFYNEQFF.

This clone has only one observation. The chain joins TRBV6-5 to TRBJ1-1, with 7 nucleotides matching TRBD1. V trimming: 0 bases; J trimming: 5 bases; junction bases outside the gene matches: 9. Germline-derived CDR1 and CDR2 are MNHEY and SVGAGI. The CDR3 extends over 16 amino acids. In DNA, the CDR3 is TGTGCCAGCAGTTACTCGGACAGGATGATCGTTACTGAAGCTTTCTTT. Its protein product is CASSYSDRMIVTEAFF.

In its sample, this clone was seen a few times. J is TRBJ1-2 and V is TRBV10-3, with D possibly being TRBD1 (5 bases). CDR1 and CDR2 (germline): ENHRY, SYGVKD. The CDR3 has 14 amino acids. Trimming took off 7 bases at V and 7 bases at J, with 19 bases between the two ends. The DNA of the CDR3 is TGTGCCATCATGGATGGGACTATCGGCCCTGGCTACACCTTC. It encodes CAIMDGTIGPGYTF.

The chain couples TRBV7-2 to TRBJ2-7; a possible D gene is TRBD2 (6 bases). Looked up from germline, CDR1 is SGHTA and CDR2 is FQGNSA. Trimming cost V 1 base and J 2 bases, with 12 bases left between them. The CDR3 totals 15 residues. The CDR3 loop reads CASSLVSRGTYEQYF. CDR3 bases: TGTGCCAGCAGCTTAGTGTCTCGGGGGACCTACGAGCAGTACTTC. Full variable domain (rest looked up from reference TRBV7-2 and TRBJ2-7): GAGVSQSPSNKVTEKGKDVELRCDPISGHTALYWYRQSLGQGLEFLIYFQGNSAPDKSGLPSDRFSAERTGGSVSTLTIQRTQQEDSAVYLCASSLVSRGTYEQYFGPGTRLTVT.

The V gene is TRBV7-9, the J gene TRBJ1-5, with TRBD1 matching over 8 bases. The CDR3 totals 14 residues. Germline-derived CDR1 and CDR2 are SEHNR and FQNEAQ (reference sequence). V lost 4 bases, J lost 3 bases, and 2 bases stayed unmatched. The CDR3 region is CASSSTGVNQPQHF. The CDR3 region has the DNA TGTGCCAGCAGCTCGACAGGGGTCAATCAGCCCCAGCATTTT.

This clone was recorded only once. V is TRBV21-1 and J is TRBJ1-2; TRBD1, the table's D call, was not compared with the DNA. TRBV21-1 is flagged as a pseudogene. The length of the CDR3 is 15 residues. For the CDR3, the DNA is TGTGCCAGCAGCAATCCGCCAGGGGAAGCCTATGGCTACACCTTC. It codes for CASSNPPGEAYGYTF.

V and J are TRBV3-1 (or the pseudogene TRBV3-2) and TRBJ1-3; maybe TRBD1 (6 bases). This CDR3 comprises 14 residues. CDR1 and CDR2 (germline): LGHDT, YNNKEL (reference sequence). Trimming stripped 6 bases from V and 2 bases from J, with 11 bases between. The CDR3 spells CASSLGATGNTIYF. The DNA for the CDR3 is TGTGCCAGCAGTCTGGGGGCCACTGGAAACACCATATATTTT.

The CDR3 region is CASSQEPASVWGYTF. The CDR3 DNA is TGTGCCAGCAGCCAAGAGCCCGCCTCCGTGTGGGGCTACACCTTC. The V gene is TRBV3-1 (or the pseudogene TRBV3-2), the J gene TRBJ1-2, with no clear D. The germline V and J ends were trimmed by 0 bases and 8 bases, with 16 bases remaining between them. CDR3 length: 15 residues. Germline V gives CDR1 LGHDT, CDR2 YNNKEL (reference sequence).

The chain's CDR3 is CASSLSGITATQSPSYEQYF. The CDR3, as DNA: TGTGCCAGCAGTTTATCGGGGATCACAGCGACCCAGAGCCCCTCCTACGAGCAGTACTTC. This chain joins TRBV27 and TRBJ2-7, with D uncertain. Germline V gene sequence: CDR1 MNHEY, CDR2 SMNVEV (reference sequence). This CDR3 is built from 20 residues. V lost 0 bases to trimming and J lost 0 bases, with 24 bases between them.

The J gene is TRBJ2-1, the V gene TRBV14; tentative D call: TRBD2 (7 bases). Germline loops: CDR1 SGHDN, CDR2 FVKESK. CDR3 size: 15 residues. Trimming pared 5 bases from V and 4 bases from J, leaving 15 bases between. The CDR3 DNA reads TGTGCCAGCAGCTCCTGGGCGGGGGCGTACAATGAGCAGTTCTTC. This gives the protein CASSSWAGAYNEQFF.

The chain employs TRBV11-2 and TRBJ1-1, with 8 bases aligning to TRBD1. Germline V CDR1 and CDR2: SGHAT, FQNNGV. Losses at the gene ends were 2 bases for V and 3 bases for J; bases not matched to a gene: 14. The CDR3 has 18 amino acids. The chain's CDR3 is CASSLTIRDRWKDTEAFF. The CDR3 DNA is TGTGCCAGCAGCTTAACAATCCGGGACAGGTGGAAAGACACTGAAGCTTTCTTT.

Notes on this clone: Other DNA variants within this sample encode the same CDR3. This chain connects TRBV19 to TRBJ2-5; no definite D call. The CDR3 totals 13 residues. Germline CDR1 is LNHDA and CDR2 is SQIVND (reference sequence). V lost 0 bases to trimming and J lost 3 bases, with 5 bases between them. In nucleotides, the CDR3 is TGTGCCAGTAGTATAGATGGGGAAGAGACCCAGTACTTC. This gives the protein CASSIDGEETQYF.

The CDR3 region has the DNA TGTGCCAGCAGCTTAGAGGCGGGACAGGGCGGTTCACCCCTCCACTTT. Protein product: CASSLEAGQGGSPLHF. The chain recombines TRBV7-2 with TRBJ1-6; 9 bases are shared with TRBD1. Trimming took 1 base from V and 9 from J; bases not matched to a gene: 7. This CDR3 is 16 amino acids long. CDR1 is SGHTA and CDR2 is FQGNSA in the germline V gene.

This clone has a single count. J is TRBJ2-5 and V is TRBV2; 9 nucleotides match TRBD1. V lost 4 bases to trimming and J lost 4 bases; unmatched junction nucleotides: 7. CDR1 and CDR2 from the germline V gene are SNHLY and FYNNEI. The CDR3 has 15 amino acids. CDR3 nucleotides: TGTGCCAGCAGTGTACTTGGGACAGGGAGAGAGACCCAGTACTTC. It yields the protein CASSVLGTGRETQYF.

The J gene is TRBJ2-7, the V gene TRBV7-9; D might be TRBD2 (5 bases). This CDR3 has 15 amino acids. V was clipped by 5 bases and J by 5 bases, with 19 bases between them. Germline-derived CDR1 and CDR2 are SEHNR and FQNEAQ (reference sequence). The CDR3 DNA is TGTGCCAGCAGCCGTGGAGGATCGGGTGGCCACGAGCAGTACTTC. Its translation is CASSRGGSGGHEQYF.

The rearrangement uses TRBV11-2 and TRBJ2-7; D gene uncertain. The CDR3 consists of 14 residues. Deletions cut 1 base from V and 3 bases from J, with 10 bases between. Germline values: CDR1 SGHAT, CDR2 FQNNGV. The CDR3 DNA reads as TGTGCCAGCAGCTTAGGTGTCCATAACTACGAGCAGTACTTC. Translated, it gives CASSLGVHNYEQYF.

The rearrangement uses TRBV9 and TRBJ2-2; no firm D call. V gave up 0 bases and J gave up 4 bases, with 4 bases separating them. This CDR3 is 13 amino acids long. CDR1 SGDLS and CDR2 YYNGEE come from the germline V gene. Here the CDR3 reads CASSVGVTGELFF. Written as DNA, the CDR3 is TGTGCCAGCAGCGTAGGGGTCACCGGGGAGCTGTTTTTT.

In DNA, the CDR3 is TGCGCCAGCCCGCCCAAGAGGGTAGACACCGGGGAGCTGTTTTTT. It yields the protein CASPPKRVDTGELFF. The chain employs TRBV10-1 and TRBJ2-2; tentatively, D is TRBD2 (5 bases). Looked up from germline, CDR1 is WNHNN and CDR2 is SYGVQD (reference sequence). V was trimmed by 8 bases and J by 3 bases, leaving 16 bases between them. The CDR3 consists of 15 residues.

The chain recombines TRBV7-9 with TRBJ2-7; D is unclear. Germline assignment: CDR1 SEHNR and CDR2 FQNEAQ (reference sequence). Deletions cut 4 bases from V and 0 bases from J, with 13 bases between. CDR3 size: 15 residues. CDR3 nucleotides: TGTGCCAGCAGCTCCCGCCGCGACGGCTCCTACGAGCAGTACTTC. Protein sequence: CASSSRRDGSYEQYF.

The V gene is TRBV30, the J gene TRBJ1-2; D is ambiguous. In germline, CDR1 is GTSNPN, CDR2 SVGIG (reference sequence). Trimming shortened V by 2 bases and J by 8 bases, and 15 bases separated the two germline ends. This CDR3 is 13 amino acids long. The CDR3 region has the DNA TGTGCCTGGAGTCCCGGAGAGGAAGGAGGCTACACCTTC. Protein: CAWSPGEEGGYTF.

The rearrangement joins TRBV6-5 to TRBJ1-2, with TRBD1 as a possible D gene (6 bases). The germline CDR1 and CDR2 sequences are MNHEY and SVGAGI. This CDR3 is 14 amino acids long. The V gene lost 7 bases and the J gene lost 3 bases, with 15 bases spanning the gap. CDR3 region: CASTLGGPYYGYTF. The CDR3 DNA is TGTGCCAGCACGTTGGGGGGGCCTTACTATGGCTACACCTTC.

The J gene is TRBJ1-2, the V gene TRBV7-9; D is undetermined. Germline lookup yields CDR1 SEHNR and CDR2 FQNEAQ (reference sequence). The length of the CDR3 is 13 residues. V was cut by 2 bases and J by 8 bases, with 12 bases left in between. CDR3 amino acids: CASSLIQGNGYTF. The CDR3 coding sequence is TGTGCCAGCAGCTTAATACAAGGGAACGGCTACACCTTC.

There are a few counts of this clone. The gene calls are TRBV2 and TRBJ1-5; D possibly corresponds to TRBD1 (6 bases). Trimming shortened V by 3 bases and J by 3 bases, and 12 bases separated the two germline ends. CDR1 is SNHLY and CDR2 is FYNNEI in the germline V gene. The CDR3 is 15 amino acids. The CDR3 is CASSDQGRVNQPQHF. The CDR3 nucleotides are TGTGCCAGCAGTGATCAGGGGAGGGTCAATCAGCCCCAGCATTTT.

With regard to this clone: Within the sample, other DNA sequences also encode this same CDR3. V usage is TRBV18 and J usage is TRBJ2-5; D might be TRBD2 (5 bases). Trimming cost V 3 bases and J 2 bases, with 10 bases left between them. The CDR3 runs to 14 residues. Germline CDR1 reads KGHSH; CDR2 reads LQKENI. The CDR3 DNA sequence: TGTGCCAGCTCACCGCCCAGCGGACAAGAGACCCAGTACTTC. Encoded protein: CASSPPSGQETQYF.

This chain connects TRBV7-9 to TRBJ2-5; 14 bases fit TRBD2. The germline gives CDR1 SEHNR, CDR2 FQNEAQ (reference sequence). V shed 6 bases, J shed 0 bases, and the junction held 9 bases outside the gene matches. The CDR3 contains 18 residues. The CDR3 sequence: CASSQRTSGRPYQETQYF. CDR3 bases: TGTGCCAGCAGTCAACGGACTAGCGGGAGGCCTTACCAAGAGACCCAGTACTTC.

V is TRBV9 and J is TRBJ1-5, with TRBD1 as a possible D gene (6 bases). V was trimmed by 4 bases and J by 5 bases, leaving 13 bases between them. The germline CDR1 and CDR2 sequences are SGDLS and YYNGEE. This CDR3 is built from 14 residues. CDR3 residues: CASSPGTNHQPQHF. The CDR3 DNA sequence: TGTGCCAGCAGCCCCGGGACAAACCATCAGCCCCAGCATTTT.

This clone occurred a few times. The V gene is TRBV24-1, the J gene TRBJ1-3; D remains unclear. Germline CDR1 and CDR2: KGHDR and SFDVKD. The CDR3 extends over 13 amino acids. V lost 1 base and J 4 bases, leaving 4 bases between the germline ends. The CDR3 region has the DNA TGTGCCACCAGTGATTTTGCAGGAAACACCATATATTTT. Translation: CATSDFAGNTIYF.

This clone appeared a single time. V is TRBV4-2 and J is TRBJ2-7; no reliable D call. The ends were cut back, 0 bases at V and 7 bases at J, with 16 bases in the middle. Per the germline V gene, CDR1 is LGHNA and CDR2 is YNFKEQ. This CDR3 region has 15 residues. The CDR3 spells CASSQEGDGRLEQYF. CDR3 nucleotide sequence: TGTGCCAGCAGCCAAGAAGGTGATGGACGTTTGGAGCAGTACTTC.

The chain carries TRBV10-3 and TRBJ2-7; 11 bases are shared with TRBD1. The V segment lost 0 bases and the J segment 5 bases; nucleotides outside the gene matches: 6. CDR1 is ENHRY, CDR2 SYGVKD, per germline. CDR3 length equals 16 residues. The DNA of the CDR3 is TGTGCCATCAGTGAGTCCGGAGGGACAGGGGGAAACGAGCAGTACTTC. It yields the protein CAISESGGTGGNEQYF.